The 13 T cell receptor beta chains in this list originate from one sample, sequenced in a study of blood T cells in healthy people across ages. Primers used in a second PCR of about 7 to 11 cycles were a sample-barcoded 5' primer and a J-beta primer mix. TCRdb itself ran the 5' RACE reads through MiXCR, one entry per CDR3 protein. This table has hundreds of thousands of distinct CDR3 sequences, approximately 44% appearing once. Material: blood. The source is a man aged 60-69 years in good health.

The V and J genes are TRBV7-9 and TRBJ1-6; no clear D. This CDR3 comprises 16 residues. The germline CDR1 and CDR2 sequences are SEHNR and FQNEAQ (reference sequence). V was trimmed by 1 base and J by 6 bases, leaving 13 bases between them. The CDR3 DNA reads TGTGCCAGCAGCTTAGGGGCAGCCAGTGGTAATTCACCCCTCCACTTT. Translating it yields CASSLGAASGNSPLHF.

This clonotype has just a few counts. The V gene is TRBV7-3, the J gene TRBJ1-6, with D possibly matching TRBD1 (5 bases). The CDR3 contains 15 residues. V was cut by 1 base and J by 10 bases, with 14 bases left in between. Germline lookup yields CDR1 SGHTA and CDR2 FQGTGA. CDR3 loop: CASSLNGEPGSPLHF. In DNA form, the CDR3 reads TGTGCCAGCAGCTTAAACGGGGAGCCAGGGTCACCCCTCCACTTT. Full variable domain (remainder filled in from reference TRBV7-3 and TRBJ1-6): GAGVSQTPSNKVTEKGKYVELRCDPISGHTALYWYRQSLGQGPEFLIYFQGTGAADDSGLPNDRFFAVRPEGSVSTLKIQRTERGDSAVYLCASSLNGEPGSPLHFGNGTRLTVT.

The chain employs TRBV9 and TRBJ2-3, with D possibly being TRBD1 or TRBD2 (5 bases each). V dropped 2 bases and J dropped 4 bases, with 26 bases sitting between them. The V gene's germline CDR1 is SGDLS and CDR2 YYNGEE. This CDR3 has 19 amino acids. CDR3 DNA sequence: TGTGCCAGCAGCGTCGGGGTTCGTCAAGGGGTAGAGAATGCAGATACGCAGTATTTT. Its translation is CASSVGVRQGVENADTQYF.

This clonotype occurred a few times. This chain uses TRBV5-1 with TRBJ1-2; no clear D gene. CDR3 length: 12 residues. Germline assignment: CDR1 SGHRS and CDR2 YFSETQ. Trimming took 3 bases from V and 8 from J, leaving 11 bases between them. The CDR3 loop is CASSYDLGGYTF. CDR3 nucleotides: TGCGCCAGCAGCTATGACCTGGGAGGCTACACCTTC.

This chain uses TRBV20-1 with TRBJ2-7; 7 bases fit TRBD1. With V trimmed by 7 bases and J by 2 bases, 5 bases remained unmatched. Germline V gene lookup returns CDR1 DFQATT and CDR2 SNEGSKA (reference sequence). This CDR3 comprises 12 residues. The CDR3 DNA reads TGCAGTGACGACAGGGCACCCTACGAGCAGTACTTC. Translating it yields CSDDRAPYEQYF.

The chain carries TRBV10-3 and TRBJ1-1; TRBD1 is a possible D gene (6 bases). V was shortened by 3 bases and J by 1 base, with 9 bases between the two germline ends. Germline CDR1 is ENHRY and CDR2 is SYGVKD. The length of the CDR3 is 14 residues. CDR3 loop: CAISETTGNTEAFF. The CDR3 DNA follows: TGTGCCATCAGTGAAACGACAGGGAACACTGAAGCTTTCTTT.

The genes are TRBV2 and TRBJ2-3; a weak D match, TRBD1 (5 bases). The CDR3 consists of 14 residues. Trimming cost V 8 bases and J 6 bases, with 18 bases left between them. Germline V gives CDR1 SNHLY, CDR2 FYNNEI. CDR3 DNA sequence: TGTGCCAGCCCGACAGCGCCCGCAGCGGATACGCAGTATTTT. Amino acid sequence: CASPTAPAADTQYF.

The chain employs TRBV20-1 and TRBJ2-5; D is perhaps TRBD1 (6 bases). The CDR3 covers 15 residues. Germline V gene sequence: CDR1 DFQATT, CDR2 SNEGSKA (reference sequence). V lost 1 base to trimming and J lost 5 bases, with 17 bases between them. CDR3 nucleotide sequence: TGCAGTGCTAGAGTTGTGGGGGCAATCCACGAGACCCAGTACTTC. It is translated as CSARVVGAIHETQYF.

The rearrangement links TRBV9 to TRBJ2-1; D is perhaps TRBD1 (6 bases). V lost 4 bases and J 4 bases, leaving 15 bases between the germline ends. CDR1 is SGDLS, CDR2 YYNGEE, per germline. The CDR3 is 15 amino acids. CDR3 nucleotide sequence: TGTGCCAGCAGCCGGACAGTGGAGATTTACAATGAGCAGTTCTTC. It codes for CASSRTVEIYNEQFF. Full variable domain (missing parts from reference TRBV9 and TRBJ2-1): DSGVTQTPKHLITATGQRVTLRCSPRSGDLSVYWYQQSLDQGLQFLIQYYNGEERAKGNILERFSAQQFPDLHSELNLSSLELGDSALYFCASSRTVEIYNEQFFGPGTRLTVL.

The rearrangement joins TRBV12-3 or TRBV12-4 to TRBJ2-3; 7 nucleotides agree with TRBD1. The CDR3 is made up of 15 amino acids. V lost 0 bases and J lost 8; bases outside the gene matches: 8. The DNA of the CDR3 is TGTGCCAGCAGTTTAGCCACAGGACAGGCCAGTACGCAGTATTTT. This codes for CASSLATGQASTQYF.

As to this clonotype: Relative to the germline gene, one junction end is altered; a read error may explain this. The chain recombines TRBV25-1 with TRBJ1-5; the D gene is possibly TRBD1 (5 bases). This CDR3 has 14 residues. Germline CDR1 and CDR2: MGHDK and SYGVNS. The CDR3 coding sequence is TGTGCCAGCCAAGACAGCAGAACCAATCCGCCCCAGCATTTT. It specifies CASQDSRTNPPQHF.

V gene TRBV13 combines with J gene TRBJ2-6; D ambiguous. The CDR3 has 12 residues. Trimming took 10 bases from V and 4 from J, leaving 8 bases between them. CDR1 is PRHDT, CDR2 FYEKMQ, per germline (reference sequence). The CDR3 region has the DNA TGTGCCACTTACCCAGGGGCCAACGTCCTGACTTTC. This codes for CATYPGANVLTF.

The chain couples TRBV7-9 to TRBJ2-4; TRBD2 is a possible D gene (6 bases). The J call could be wrong; TRBJ2-7 is a better fit for the DNA end. This CDR3 comprises 15 residues. CDR1 SEHNR and CDR2 FQNEAQ come from the germline V gene (reference sequence). CDR3 in DNA: TGTGCCAGCAGCACTCGGGACTGGGGGGACTACGAGCAGTACTTC. Translation gives CASSTRDWGDYEQYF.